This entry lists 4 T cell receptor beta chains sequenced from one sample in a study of Ad26.COV2.S vaccination and SARS-CoV-2 variants. Profiling relied on immunoSEQ multiplex PCR, and the TCRdb table lists in-frame clones only, not all of them. The sample holds just over 350,000 clones, around 84% seen once. The treatment denotes: roughly 20 received Ad26.COV2.S at low or high dose, single or two shots; five or six received placebo; per-sample allocation not given. On day 63 after the first injection, vaccine and placebo recipients gave samples. The input for sequencing was peripheral blood, taken in a trial of Ad26.COV2.S vaccine versus placebo. The receptors originated from a person between 18 and 59 years old who received the Ad26.COV2.S COVID-19 vaccine or a placebo.

Remarks on this clone: Relative to the germline gene, one junction end is altered; a read error may explain this. The rearrangement links TRBV7-7 to TRBJ2-2, with 7 bases that match TRBD2. Per the germline V gene, CDR1 is SSHAT and CDR2 is FNYEAQ (reference sequence). The CDR3 sequence is 14 residues long. The CDR3 reads CASSSGGYTGELFF. CDR3 coding DNA: TGTGCTAGCAGCTCGGGGGGTTACACCGGGGAGCTGTTTTTT.

This rearrangement joins TRBV7-2 to TRBJ2-5, with 9 bases matching TRBD2. The CDR3 has 15 amino acids. CDR1 is SGHTA and CDR2 is FQGNSA in the germline V gene. Losses at the gene ends were 1 base for V and 5 bases for J; bases not matched to a gene: 5. The CDR3 spells CASSLGSGRSETQYF. CDR3 coding DNA: TGTGCCAGCAGCTTAGGGAGCGGGAGGTCGGAGACCCAGTACTTC.

CDR3 protein: CASSLDRGNEQFF. For the CDR3, the DNA is TGTGCCAGCAGTTTAGACAGGGGGAATGAGCAGTTCTTC. The J gene is TRBJ2-1, the V gene TRBV12-3 or TRBV12-4; the match to TRBD1 covers 8 bases. With 1 base clipped from V and 7 bases from J, the junction kept 0 bases outside the gene matches. CDR3 length: 13 residues.

V is TRBV5-1 and J is TRBJ1-1; D is possibly TRBD1 (5 bases). This CDR3 is built from 13 residues. Germline V CDR1 and CDR2: SGHRS, YFSETQ. Trimming stripped 2 bases from V and 5 bases from J, with 10 bases between. The DNA of the CDR3 is TGCGCCAGCAGCTTCCGGGACGGTACTGAAGCTTTCTTT. Amino acid sequence: CASSFRDGTEAFF.